The 31 T cell receptor beta chains presented below share a single source sample, sequenced in a study of CD8+CD57+ T cells in acquired aplastic anemia. For CDR3 and TCR beta VDJ profiling, genomic DNA was the template used. MiXCR, run by TCRdb on the reads, gives a single entry per CDR3 protein. The sample has about 40,000 distinct CDR3 sequences, approximately 63% seen once. Before being chosen for sequencing, patients had shown CD8+CD57+ cell expansion by flow cytometry. Sequenced: sorted CD4+, CD8+, or CD8+CD57+ T cells (not recorded which) from PBMCs. These receptor sequences come from a human donor with aplastic anemia.

This rearrangement joins TRBV20-1 to TRBJ1-5, with 12 nucleotides matching TRBD1. CDR3 length equals 16 residues. The J segment lost 4 bases and the V segment lost 2 bases, leaving 6 bases of the junction unmatched. Germline loops: CDR1 DFQATT, CDR2 SNEGSKA (reference sequence). CDR3 in DNA: TGCAGTGCTAGACCCGGGACAGGGGGCTTTAATCAGCCCCAGCATTTT. Encoded protein: CSARPGTGGFNQPQHF.

There are a few counts of this clonotype. The chain uses TRBV2 and TRBJ2-5; the D is unclear. This CDR3 is 13 amino acids long. V lost 8 bases, J lost 0 bases, and 10 bases lay in between. Per germline, CDR1 SNHLY and CDR2 FYNNEI. The DNA of the CDR3 is TGTGCCAGCGGCGAGCCAGACCAAGAGACCCAGTACTTC. This encodes CASGEPDQETQYF.

This clonotype is a singleton in its sample. The chain combines TRBV7-9 with TRBJ1-1; no clear D gene. The germline V gene has CDR1 SEHNR and CDR2 FQNEAQ (reference sequence). V was clipped by 5 bases and J by 3 bases, with 4 bases between them. CDR3 size: 11 residues. CDR3 DNA: TGTGCCAGCAGCCGTGACACTGAAGCTTTCTTT. Its protein is CASSRDTEAFF.

In nucleotides, the CDR3 is TGCAGCGTCTCCCATCCGACAGATAACACTGAAGCTTTCTTT. Protein product: CSVSHPTDNTEAFF. The V and J genes are TRBV29-1 and TRBJ1-1; possible D gene TRBD1, 5 bases. V lost 6 bases and J 2 bases, leaving 16 bases between the germline ends. CDR3 length equals 14 residues. Looked up from germline, CDR1 is SQVTM and CDR2 is ANQGSEA.

CDR3 nucleotides: TGTGCCAGCAGTGGGACAGGTCTTTCGGCAGATACGCAGTATTTT. This gives the protein CASSGTGLSADTQYF. The V and J genes are TRBV2 and TRBJ2-3, with 7 bases matching TRBD1. Losses at the gene ends were 4 bases for V and 4 bases for J; bases not matched to a gene: 8. The germline gives CDR1 SNHLY, CDR2 FYNNEI. The CDR3 loop spans 15 amino acids.

J is TRBJ2-7 and V is TRBV10-3; D is possibly TRBD1 (5 bases). The V gene lost 0 bases and the J gene lost 0 bases, with 6 bases spanning the gap. This CDR3 region has 14 residues. Germline lookup yields CDR1 ENHRY and CDR2 SYGVKD. The CDR3 reads CAISESGDSYEQYF. The CDR3 DNA is TGTGCCATCAGTGAGTCAGGGGACTCCTACGAGCAGTACTTC.

The sample holds many counts of this clonotype. J is TRBJ2-7 and V is TRBV29-1; D uncertain. The CDR3 sequence is 13 residues long. The germline V gene has CDR1 SQVTM and CDR2 ANQGSEA. V lost 0 bases and J 0 bases, leaving 6 bases between the germline ends. Here the CDR3 reads CSVEDGDSYEQYF. CDR3 coding DNA: TGCAGCGTTGAAGATGGGGACTCCTACGAGCAGTACTTC.

This clonotype was picked up many times. This chain links TRBV6-4 with TRBJ2-3; 8 bases are shared with TRBD2. This CDR3 has 16 residues. Germline trimming cut 2 bases from V and 0 bases from J; bases unmatched to any gene: 4. Germline CDR1 is MRHNA and CDR2 is SNTAGT. CDR3 coding DNA: TGTGCCAGCAGTGACGAGGGCGGGGGGAGCACAGATACGCAGTATTTT. It codes for CASSDEGGGSTDTQYF.

The genes are TRBV29-1 and TRBJ1-1; D call uncertain. Germline values: CDR1 SQVTM, CDR2 ANQGSEA. Between the trimmed V and J ends, which lost 7 bases and 1 base, there was a span of 7 bases. This CDR3 spans 11 amino acids. CDR3 residues: CSALWNTEAFF. As DNA, the CDR3 is TGCAGCGCTTTATGGAACACTGAAGCTTTCTTT.

The genes are TRBV10-3 and TRBJ2-5; 7 bases map to TRBD2. The CDR3 is 12 amino acids. The germline CDR1 and CDR2 sequences are ENHRY and SYGVKD. The V segment lost 6 bases and the J segment 5 bases; nucleotides outside the gene matches: 3. CDR3 nucleotide sequence: TGTGCCATCAGCCAGGGAGGGGAGACCCAGTACTTC. Its protein is CAISQGGETQYF.

This chain connects TRBV7-2 to TRBJ2-3; D is possibly TRBD1 (5 bases). V lost 5 bases and J lost 4, with 7 bases in between. The CDR3 spans 12 residues. CDR1 and CDR2 from the germline V gene are SGHTA and FQGNSA. For the CDR3, the DNA is TGTGCCAGCAGCCCAGGGTCAGATACGCAGTATTTT. Protein: CASSPGSDTQYF.

The chain carries TRBV20-1 and TRBJ2-1; 7 bases align to TRBD2. Germline V CDR1 and CDR2: DFQATT, SNEGSKA (reference sequence). V shed 5 bases and J 4 bases; nucleotides not matched to a gene: 8. The CDR3 loop spans 14 amino acids. The CDR3 sequence is CSADLRRGYNEQFF. CDR3 bases: TGCAGTGCTGACTTGCGGCGGGGGTACAATGAGCAGTTCTTC.

This chain uses TRBV10-3 with TRBJ2-1; 7 bases agree with TRBD2. Germline CDR1 ENHRY, CDR2 SYGVKD. The CDR3 loop spans 15 amino acids. V lost 3 bases and J lost 3; bases outside the gene matches: 5. The CDR3 coding sequence is TGTGCCATCAGTGACGGCGGGGGAGGCTACAATGAGCAGTTCTTC. This codes for CAISDGGGGYNEQFF.

Many counts were recorded for this clonotype. The J gene is TRBJ1-2, the V gene TRBV20-1; D is perhaps TRBD1 (5 bases). The length of the CDR3 is 11 residues. CDR1 is DFQATT and CDR2 is SNEGSKA in the germline V gene (reference sequence). The germline V and J ends were trimmed by 1 base and 5 bases, with 5 bases remaining between them. The CDR3 bases are TGCAGTGCTAGAGGGACATATGGCTACACCTTC. It specifies CSARGTYGYTF.

This clonotype was observed at least ten times. This chain connects TRBV14 to TRBJ2-7, with D possibly TRBD1 on 5 matching bases. V was trimmed by 6 bases and J by 5 bases, leaving 20 bases between them. Germline values: CDR1 SGHDN, CDR2 FVKESK. There are 15 residues in the CDR3. DNA of the CDR3: TGTGCCAGCAGGGTACAGGTAGAGTTAACCCACGAGCAGTACTTC. Protein: CASRVQVELTHEQYF. Full variable domain (outside the CDR3, taken from reference TRBV14 and TRBJ2-7): EAGVTQFPSHSVIEKGQTVTLRCDPISGHDNLYWYRRVMGKEIKFLLHFVKESKQDESGMPNNRFLAERTGGTYSTLKVQPAELEDSGVYFCASRVQVELTHEQYFGPGTRLTVT.

In regard to this clonotype: Compared with germline, one end of the junction differs, possibly owing to a read error. This chain links TRBV6-1 with TRBJ1-5; 8 nucleotides agree with TRBD1. The CDR3 spans 15 residues. Germline V gene sequence: CDR1 MNHNS, CDR2 SASEGT. Written as DNA, the CDR3 is TGTGCCAGCAGCGAAGGACAGGGCTTAGGGCAGCCCCAGCATTTT. The encoded protein is CASSEGQGLGQPQHF.

This rearrangement joins TRBV29-1 to TRBJ2-1; 10 positions match TRBD2. Trimming took 4 bases from V and 9 from J; bases not matched to a gene: 9. Germline loops: CDR1 SQVTM, CDR2 ANQGSEA. The CDR3 loop spans 14 amino acids. The CDR3 nucleotides are TGCAGCGTTGTCCTCGGGACTAGCGTCACTGAGCAGTTCTTC. This gives the protein CSVVLGTSVTEQFF.

The gene calls are TRBV20-1 and TRBJ2-3, with 7 bases matching TRBD2. Germline trimming cut 0 bases from V and 2 bases from J; bases unmatched to any gene: 11. CDR3 size: 17 residues. Germline CDR1 reads DFQATT; CDR2 reads SNEGSKA (reference sequence). DNA of the CDR3: TGCAGTGCTAGAGATCGAAAGGGCAGGGACTACACAGATACGCAGTATTTT. Translating it yields CSARDRKGRDYTDTQYF.

Concerning this clonotype: Because the CDR3 is missing its conserved closing phenylalanine or tryptophan, this is likely a read error. The DNA is omitted, as the CDR3 cannot be located on it reliably, and the CDR3 follows TCRdb's listing. J is TRBJ1-2 and V is TRBV2; the table names TRBD1, a call not compared with the DNA. The CDR3 region is 10 residues in length, termini included. CDR1 and CDR2 from the germline V gene are SNHLY and FYNNEI. CDR3 protein: CASRIRVFTY.

By proportion, this clonotype is medium-sized. The genes are TRBV2 and TRBJ2-1; a weak D match, TRBD2 (6 bases). CDR1 and CDR2 from the germline V gene are SNHLY and FYNNEI. Between the trimmed V and J ends, which lost 10 bases and 1 base, there was a span of 11 bases. CDR3 length: 13 amino acids. This CDR3 reads CAISTSSYNEQFF. The CDR3 coding sequence is TGTGCCATCTCGACTAGTTCCTACAATGAGCAGTTCTTC.

V usage is TRBV10-1 and J usage is TRBJ2-5; 8 bases match TRBD2. V was pared by 8 bases and J by 9 bases, with 17 bases of the junction left unmatched. This CDR3 has 15 amino acids. CDR1 is WNHNN and CDR2 is SYGVQD in the germline V gene (reference sequence). The CDR3 protein is CASPPGPRPGGAQYF. Here the CDR3 DNA reads TGCGCCAGCCCCCCCGGACCGCGACCGGGGGGGGCCCAGTACTTC.

V gene TRBV11-1 combines with J gene TRBJ2-1, with a tentative D call TRBD1 (6 bases). The length of the CDR3 is 14 residues. Germline values: CDR1 SGHAT, CDR2 FQDESV (reference sequence). The V and J ends lost 5 bases and 3 bases respectively, with 11 bases between them. CDR3 loop: CASSLRQVYNEQFF. Here the CDR3 DNA reads TGTGCCAGCAGCCTAAGACAGGTCTACAATGAGCAGTTCTTC.

V is TRBV24-1 and J is TRBJ2-7; D call uncertain. Per the germline V gene, CDR1 is KGHDR and CDR2 is SFDVKD. Trimming removed 4 bases at V and 3 bases at J, with 9 bases between. This CDR3 spans 13 amino acids. CDR3 amino acids: CATSDSDFYEQYF. As DNA, the CDR3 is TGTGCCACCAGTGACTCAGATTTCTACGAGCAGTACTTC.

The chain joins TRBV29-1 to TRBJ2-1; 10 bases agree with TRBD2. The CDR3 is 16 amino acids. In germline, CDR1 is SQVTM, CDR2 ANQGSEA. J lost 0 bases, V lost 6 bases, and 8 bases had no gene match. The CDR3 loop is CSVAGLAALSYNEQFF. As DNA, the CDR3 is TGCAGCGTGGCCGGACTAGCGGCGCTCTCCTACAATGAGCAGTTCTTC.

This clonotype occurred a few times. The CDR3 DNA follows: TGCGCCAGCAGTGCCCCACTAGCGGGGAGCTACGAGCAGTACTTC. The encoded protein is CASSAPLAGSYEQYF. The chain combines TRBV10-2 with TRBJ2-7; 10 bases agree with TRBD2. With 4 bases clipped from V and 3 bases from J, the junction kept 6 bases outside the gene matches. The CDR3 is made up of 15 amino acids. CDR1 is WSHSY, CDR2 SAAADI, per germline.

In this sample, this clonotype turned up a few times. J is TRBJ2-7 and V is TRBV7-8; no firm D call. Germline V gene lookup returns CDR1 SGHVS and CDR2 FQNEAQ. V was clipped by 9 bases and J by 5 bases, with 5 bases between them. The CDR3 sequence is 9 residues long. The CDR3: CARYDEQYF. CDR3 DNA: TGTGCCAGGTATGACGAGCAGTACTTC. The complete variable domain, with remaining parts taken from reference TRBV7-8 and TRBJ2-7, reads GAGVSQSPRYKVAKRGQDVALRCDPISGHVSLFWYQQALGQGPEFLTYFQNEAQLDKSGLPSDRFFAERPEGSVSTLKIQRTQQEDSAVYLCARYDEQYFGPGTRLTVT.

Concerning this clonotype itself: This clone may be a read error of a much larger clone one base away. The J gene is TRBJ2-5, the V gene TRBV11-2; 7 positions agree with TRBD1. Germline V gene sequence: CDR1 SGHAT, CDR2 FQNNGV. The CDR3 contains 14 residues. CDR3 sequence: CTSSSGQDQETQYF. As DNA, the CDR3 is TGTACCAGCAGCTCCGGACAGGACCAAGAGACCCAGTACTTC.

Written as DNA, the CDR3 is TGTGCCACCAGTGGATATGGTACAGGGGCCAACGTCCTGACTTTC. Translating gives CATSGYGTGANVLTF. The chain combines TRBV24-1 with TRBJ2-6; D is unresolved. V was pared by 5 bases and J by 4 bases, with 11 bases between. Germline V CDR1 and CDR2: KGHDR, SFDVKD. This CDR3 spans 15 amino acids.

The chain recombines TRBV20-1 with TRBJ1-5; no definite D call. The V end lost 7 bases, the J end lost 3 bases, and 13 bases lay between the germline ends. The CDR3 is 13 residues long. Germline CDR1 reads DFQATT; CDR2 reads SNEGSKA (reference sequence). The CDR3 sequence: CSDVSRLNQPQHF. In nucleotides, the CDR3 is TGCAGTGATGTCTCCCGGCTCAATCAGCCCCAGCATTTT.

The chain joins TRBV10-3 to TRBJ1-2; TRBD1 matches 12 bases. There are 17 residues in the CDR3. After removal of 10 bases from V and 3 bases from J, the junction contained 15 bases not matched to a gene. CDR1 is ENHRY and CDR2 is SYGVKD in the germline V gene. In DNA form, the CDR3 reads TGTGCCACCTACTCCCCGGGACAGGGGGCTGAAGACTATGGCTACACCTTC. Encoded protein: CATYSPGQGAEDYGYTF.

The chain couples TRBV11-1 to TRBJ2-3, with D unresolved. Germline V CDR1 and CDR2: SGHAT, FQDESV (reference sequence). This CDR3 is built from 15 residues. Trimming removed 5 bases at V and 0 bases at J, with 12 bases between. The CDR3 loop reads CASSARSLSTDTQYF. The DNA for the CDR3 is TGTGCCAGCAGCGCCAGATCCCTAAGCACAGATACGCAGTATTTT. Combining the CDR3 with reference TRBV11-1 and TRBJ2-3 gives the whole variable domain EAEVAQSPRYKITEKSQAVAFWCDPISGHATLYWYRQILGQGPELLVQFQDESVVDDSQLPKDRFSAERLKGVDSTLKIQPAELGDSAMYLCASSARSLSTDTQYFGPGTRLTVL.